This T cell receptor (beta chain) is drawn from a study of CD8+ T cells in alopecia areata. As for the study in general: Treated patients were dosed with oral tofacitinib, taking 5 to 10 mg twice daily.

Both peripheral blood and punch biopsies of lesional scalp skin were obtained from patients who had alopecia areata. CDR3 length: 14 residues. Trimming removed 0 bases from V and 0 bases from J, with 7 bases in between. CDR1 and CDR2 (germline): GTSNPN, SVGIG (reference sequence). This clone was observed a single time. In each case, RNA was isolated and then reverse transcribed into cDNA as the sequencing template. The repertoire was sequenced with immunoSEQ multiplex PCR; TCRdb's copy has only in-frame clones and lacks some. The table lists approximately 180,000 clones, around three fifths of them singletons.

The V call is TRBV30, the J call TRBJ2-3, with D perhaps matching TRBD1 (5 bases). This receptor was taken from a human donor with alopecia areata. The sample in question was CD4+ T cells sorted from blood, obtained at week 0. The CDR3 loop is CAWSVDTSTDTQYF. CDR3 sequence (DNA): TGTGCCTGGAGTGTGGACACAAGCACAGATACGCAGTATTTT.